This TCR beta chain was sequenced during a study of OX40 agonist ivuxolimab in advanced cancers. Only in-frame clones appear in the TCRdb table, and some are missing; sequencing was by immunoSEQ multiplex PCR. The sample yields approximately 30,000 clones, 82% seen once. Study findings and constraints: On average, CD8+ T cells had more expanded clones than CD4+.

Comment on this clone: The antigen remains unidentified.

This CDR3 region has 15 residues. Germline lookup yields CDR1 MRHNA and CDR2 SNTAGT. With V trimmed by 0 bases and J by 3 bases, 1 base remained unmatched. V is TRBV6-4 and J is TRBJ2-3; 9 bases are a match to TRBD2. The input for sequencing was CD4+ or CD8+ T cells sorted from blood, taken in a trial of the OX40 agonist ivuxolimab. The sequence was obtained from an adult with an advanced solid tumor such as melanoma, head and neck, liver or kidney cancer. CDR3 sequence (DNA): TGTGCCAGCAGTGACTCTAGCGGGGGAACAGATACGCAGTATTTT. Its translation is CASSDSSGGTDTQYF.